A single sample gave rise to the 12 T cell receptor beta chains below, sequenced in a study of cytomegalovirus exposure and HLA in healthy donors. Primers included in the PCR were 60 Vbeta and 13 Jbeta primers. Sequencing was performed with immunoSEQ multiplex PCR; in TCRdb, only in-frame clones are kept and a portion is missing. Of about 180,000 clones listed, roughly 83% are singletons. The sample taken for sequencing was PBMCs. The receptors stem from a boy younger than 10 in good health and CMV-seronegative.

The table lists this clone with a few counts. The chain uses TRBV7-9 and TRBJ1-4, with D possibly TRBD1 on 5 matching bases. V was shortened by 7 bases and J by 5 bases, with 17 bases between the two germline ends. Germline CDR1 SEHNR, CDR2 FQNEAQ (reference sequence). This CDR3 is 15 amino acids long. CDR3 amino acids: CASTFGAGWNEKLFF. CDR3 bases: TGTGCCAGCACCTTCGGCGCAGGGTGGAATGAAAAACTGTTTTTT. The full variable domain, its missing parts supplied by reference TRBV7-9 and TRBJ1-4, is DTGVSQNPRHKITKRGQNVTFRCDPISEHNRLYWYRQTLGQGPEFLTYFQNEAQLEKSRLLSDRFSAERPKGSFSTLEIQRTEQGDSAMYLCASTFGAGWNEKLFFGSGTQLSVL.

The genes are TRBV12-5 and TRBJ1-1; D gene uncertain. This CDR3 is 14 amino acids long. From germline, CDR1 is LGHNT and CDR2 FRNRAP. Trimming took 3 bases from V and 1 from J, leaving 9 bases between them. DNA for the CDR3: TGTGCTAGTGGTTTTGGGCAGGCGAACACTGAAGCTTTCTTT. This sequence encodes CASGFGQANTEAFF.

The J gene is TRBJ2-3, the V gene TRBV6-1, with 9 bases lining up with TRBD1. Germline CDR1 is MNHNS and CDR2 is SASEGT. The junction had 4 bases not matched to a gene; V was cut back by 6 bases and J by 0 bases. This CDR3 contains 15 residues. The CDR3 loop reads CASSQDRGSTDTQYF. Written as DNA, the CDR3 is TGTGCCAGCAGCCAGGACAGGGGTAGCACAGATACGCAGTATTTT.

The J gene is TRBJ1-6, the V gene TRBV25-1; no definite D call. Trimming took 4 bases from V and 7 from J, leaving 17 bases between them. The CDR3 is made up of 16 amino acids. Per germline, CDR1 MGHDK and CDR2 SYGVNS. CDR3 nucleotide sequence: TGTGCCAGCAGTGCGACCTTACTAAGTGAGAATTCACCCCTCCACTTT. Its protein product is CASSATLLSENSPLHF.

The V and J genes are TRBV7-2 and TRBJ2-7; TRBD1 aligns across 7 bases. Trimming took 4 bases from V and 2 from J; bases not matched to a gene: 5. Germline assignment: CDR1 SGHTA and CDR2 FQGNSA. The CDR3 contains 14 residues. The CDR3 is CASSSRTGAYEQYF. The CDR3, as DNA: TGTGCCAGCAGCTCTCGGACAGGAGCCTACGAGCAGTACTTC.

This clone was recorded once. This chain connects TRBV7-6 to TRBJ2-5, with 9 bases fitting TRBD2. Losses at the gene ends were 6 bases for V and 2 bases for J; bases not matched to a gene: 10. The CDR3 totals 16 residues. The germline CDR1 and CDR2 sequences are SGHVS and FNYEAQ. The CDR3 DNA reads TGTGCCAGCAGTTCTCCTCGGCGGGAGGGTCAAGAGACCCAGTACTTC. Amino acid sequence: CASSSPRREGQETQYF.

This chain links TRBV27 with TRBJ2-3; tentatively, D is TRBD1 (6 bases). Germline V lookup: CDR1 MNHEY, CDR2 SMNVEV (reference sequence). There are 15 residues in the CDR3. Trimming removed 4 bases at V and 0 bases at J, with 11 bases between. CDR3 amino acids: CASSSGQTSTDTQYF. The CDR3 DNA sequence: TGTGCCAGCAGTTCCGGACAGACTAGCACAGATACGCAGTATTTT.

V and J are TRBV29-1 and TRBJ2-5; D perhaps matches TRBD1 (6 bases). Trimming took off 6 bases at V and 2 bases at J, with 10 bases between the two ends. The CDR3 extends over 12 amino acids. Germline V gene sequence: CDR1 SQVTM, CDR2 ANQGSEA. The CDR3 DNA is TGCAGCGTGGGACAAATACAAGAGACCCAGTACTTC. It codes for CSVGQIQETQYF. Complete variable domain (other parts from reference TRBV29-1 and TRBJ2-5): SAVISQKPSRDICQRGTSLTIQCQVDSQVTMMFWYRQQPGQSLTLIATANQGSEATYESGFVIDKFPISRPNLTFSTLTVSNMSPEDSSIYLCSVGQIQETQYFGPGTRLLVL.

V usage is TRBV19 and J usage is TRBJ1-5; TRBD1 aligns across 8 bases. Looked up from germline, CDR1 is LNHDA and CDR2 is SQIVND (reference sequence). V gave up 3 bases and J gave up 5 bases; unmatched junction bases: 9. The CDR3 has 16 residues. The CDR3 is CASSMPTGVVHQPQHF. Here the CDR3 DNA reads TGTGCCAGTAGTATGCCGACAGGGGTGGTGCATCAGCCCCAGCATTTT.

The chain carries TRBV2 and TRBJ2-5, with D hard to call. This CDR3 region has 11 residues. Germline CDR1 reads SNHLY; CDR2 reads FYNNEI. V lost 7 bases, J lost 3 bases, and 6 bases lay in between. CDR3 sequence: CASKSEETQYF. DNA of the CDR3: TGTGCCAGCAAGTCAGAAGAGACCCAGTACTTC.

The chain links TRBV15 to TRBJ2-1; maybe TRBD2 (6 bases). There are 16 residues in the CDR3. Germline-derived CDR1 and CDR2 are LNHNV and YYDKDF (reference sequence). Trimming stripped 0 bases from V and 0 bases from J, with 9 bases between. The CDR3 DNA sequence: TGTGCCACCAGCAGAGAGGTGGGGGGCTCCTACAATGAGCAGTTCTTC. Its protein product is CATSREVGGSYNEQFF.

The chain has TRBV12-5 and TRBJ2-2; 10 bases fit TRBD1. V gave up 1 base and J gave up 4 bases; unmatched junction bases: 3. Germline V lookup: CDR1 LGHNT, CDR2 FRNRAP. This CDR3 is 16 amino acids long. The DNA for the CDR3 is TGTGCTAGTGGTTTGGCCCGGACAGGGGGCACCGGGGAGCTGTTTTTT. Amino acid sequence: CASGLARTGGTGELFF.